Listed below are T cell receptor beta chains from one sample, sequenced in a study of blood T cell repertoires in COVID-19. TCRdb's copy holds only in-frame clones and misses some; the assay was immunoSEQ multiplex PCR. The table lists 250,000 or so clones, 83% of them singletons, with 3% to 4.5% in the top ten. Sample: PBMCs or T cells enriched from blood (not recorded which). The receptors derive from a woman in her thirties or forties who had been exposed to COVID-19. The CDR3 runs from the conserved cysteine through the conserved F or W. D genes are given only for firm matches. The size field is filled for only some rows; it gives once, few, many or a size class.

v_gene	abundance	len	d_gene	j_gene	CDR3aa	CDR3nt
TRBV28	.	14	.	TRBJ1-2	CASSPDGRGSGYTF	TGTGCCAGCAGTCCGGATGGGCGGGGGTCTGGCTACACCTTC
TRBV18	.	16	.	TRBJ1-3	CASSPEGQHSGNTIYF	TGTGCCAGCTCACCCGAGGGACAACACTCTGGAAACACCATATATTTT
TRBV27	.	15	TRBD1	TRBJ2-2	CASSWAGGYTGELFF	TGTGCCAGCAGTTGGGCAGGGGGCTACACCGGGGAGCTGTTTTTT
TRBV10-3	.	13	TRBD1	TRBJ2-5	CAISDRGQETQYF	TGTGCCATCAGTGACAGGGGGCAAGAGACCCAGTACTTC
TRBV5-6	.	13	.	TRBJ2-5	CASSLGPRETQYF	TGTGCCAGCAGCCTTGGGCCCCGAGAGACCCAGTACTTC
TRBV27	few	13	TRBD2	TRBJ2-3	CASRTSSLDTQYF	TGTGCCAGCAGGACTAGCTCCCTGGATACGCAGTATTTT
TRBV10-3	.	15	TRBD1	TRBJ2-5	CAIRGTGEIGETQYF	TGTGCCATCAGAGGGACAGGGGAGATTGGAGAGACCCAGTACTTC
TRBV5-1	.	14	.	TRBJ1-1	CASSLQDMNTEAFF	TGCGCCAGCAGCTTACAGGATATGAACACTGAAGCTTTCTTT
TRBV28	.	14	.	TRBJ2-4	CASSSRGGVNIQYF	TGTGCCAGCAGCTCAAGGGGAGGCGTAAACATTCAGTACTTC
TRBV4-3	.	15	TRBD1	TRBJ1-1	CASSQEDRGGTEAFF	TGCGCCAGCAGCCAAGAGGACAGGGGGGGCACTGAAGCTTTCTTT
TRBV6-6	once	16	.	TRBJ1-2	CASSYGLSRGNYGYTF	TGTGCCAGCAGTTATGGTCTTTCGAGGGGGAACTATGGCTACACCTTC
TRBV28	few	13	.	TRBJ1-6	CASRAGGVSPLHF	TGTGCCAGCAGGGCCGGAGGGGTTTCACCCCTCCACTTT
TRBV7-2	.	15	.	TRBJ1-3	CASTEGASSGNTIYF	TGTGCCAGCACTGAGGGAGCGTCCTCTGGAAACACCATATATTTT
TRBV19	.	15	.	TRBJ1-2	CASSPHVSGDYGYTF	TGTGCCAGTAGTCCACATGTGTCAGGGGACTATGGCTACACCTTC
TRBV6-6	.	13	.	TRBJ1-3	CASTVYSGNTIYF	TGTGCCAGCACCGTCTACTCTGGAAACACCATATATTTT
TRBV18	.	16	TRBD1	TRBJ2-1	CASSGFRDSTYNEQFF	TGTGCCAGCTCAGGTTTCCGGGACAGTACTTACAATGAGCAGTTCTTC
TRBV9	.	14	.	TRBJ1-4	CASSPGRPNEKLFF	TGTGCCAGCAGCCCCGGGAGGCCTAATGAAAAACTGTTTTTT
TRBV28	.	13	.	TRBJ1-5	CASSTFAAQPQHF	TGTGCCAGCAGCACCTTCGCGGCACAGCCCCAGCATTTT
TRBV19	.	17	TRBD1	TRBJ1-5	CASTDHGAGGGNQPQHF	TGTGCCAGTACCGACCACGGGGCAGGGGGCGGCAATCAGCCCCAGCATTTT
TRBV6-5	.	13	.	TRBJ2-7	CASSYARLREQYF	TGTGCCAGCAGTTACGCCAGGTTGCGCGAGCAGTACTTC
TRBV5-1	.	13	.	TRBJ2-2	CASSFQGNGELFF	TGCGCCAGCAGCTTTCAGGGGAACGGGGAGCTGTTTTTT
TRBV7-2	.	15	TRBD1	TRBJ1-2	CASSLTGTGAYGYTF	TGTGCCAGCAGCTTAACCGGGACAGGGGCCTATGGCTACACCTTC
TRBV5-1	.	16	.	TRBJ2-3	CASSLGRDTLTDTQYF	TGCGCCAGCAGCTTGGGCCGGGACACCCTCACAGATACGCAGTATTTT
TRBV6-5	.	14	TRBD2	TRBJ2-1	CASREAGGRNEQFF	TGTGCCAGCAGAGAGGCGGGGGGCCGGAATGAGCAGTTCTTC
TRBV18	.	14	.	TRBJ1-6	CASSPGDYNSPLHF	TGTGCCAGCTCACCCGGGGACTATAATTCACCCCTCCACTTT
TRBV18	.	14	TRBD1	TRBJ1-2	CASHTDSGGRGYTF	TGTGCCAGCCATACCGATTCAGGGGGTAGAGGCTACACCTTC
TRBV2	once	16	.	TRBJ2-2	CASTKQATANTGELFF	TGTGCCAGCACTAAACAGGCCACCGCGAACACCGGGGAGCTGTTTTTT
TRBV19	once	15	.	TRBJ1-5	CASKVPGRKGQPQHF	TGTGCCAGTAAGGTTCCAGGGCGCAAAGGTCAGCCCCAGCATTTT
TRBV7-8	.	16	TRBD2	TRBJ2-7	CASSPETSGGSYEQYF	TGTGCCAGCAGCCCAGAGACTAGCGGGGGCTCCTACGAGCAGTACTTC
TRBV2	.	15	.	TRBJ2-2	CASSESGPQTGELFF	TGTGCCAGCAGTGAAAGCGGACCCCAAACCGGGGAGCTGTTTTTT
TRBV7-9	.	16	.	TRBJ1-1	CASSLRMGNLNTEAFF	TGTGCCAGCAGCCTTAGAATGGGCAACTTGAACACTGAAGCTTTCTTT
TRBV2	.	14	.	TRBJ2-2	CARKTPIDTGELFF	TGTGCCAGAAAGACACCTATTGACACCGGGGAGCTGTTTTTT
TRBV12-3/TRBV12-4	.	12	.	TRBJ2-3	CASRGGADTQYF	TGTGCCAGCAGAGGGGGGGCCGATACGCAGTATTTT
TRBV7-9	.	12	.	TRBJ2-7	CASSGLIDEQYF	TGTGCCAGCAGTGGACTAATTGACGAGCAGTACTTC
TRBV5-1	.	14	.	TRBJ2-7	CASSASGSGYEQYF	TGCGCCAGCAGCGCATCGGGTAGCGGCTACGAGCAGTACTTC
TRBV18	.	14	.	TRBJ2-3	CASSPGDRTDTQYF	TGTGCCAGCTCGCCGGGGGACCGCACAGATACGCAGTATTTT
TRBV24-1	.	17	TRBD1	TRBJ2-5	CATSDPGTGWRQETQYF	TGTGCCACCAGTGACCCCGGGACAGGTTGGAGGCAAGAGACCCAGTACTTC
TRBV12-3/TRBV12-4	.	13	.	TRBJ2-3	CAAAQNQRDTQYF	TGTGCCGCAGCCCAGAACCAGCGGGATACGCAGTATTTT
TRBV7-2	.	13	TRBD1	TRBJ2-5	CASSSQGVETQYF	TGTGCCAGCAGCTCGCAGGGGGTGGAGACCCAGTACTTC
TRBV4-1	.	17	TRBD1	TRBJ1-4	CASSQAHGTGNNEKLFF	TGCGCCAGCAGCCAAGCCCACGGGACAGGGAATAATGAAAAACTGTTTTTT
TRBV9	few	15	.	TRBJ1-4	CASSPRHSGDEKLFF	TGTGCCAGCAGCCCCAGACATTCAGGGGATGAAAAACTGTTTTTT
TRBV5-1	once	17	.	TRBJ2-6	CASSLGGPGAGANVLTF	TGCGCCAGCAGCTTGGGGGGCCCGGGGGCTGGGGCCAACGTCCTGACTTTC
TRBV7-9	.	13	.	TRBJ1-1	CASSLGGGTEAFF	TGTGCCAGCAGCTTAGGAGGCGGCACTGAAGCTTTCTTT
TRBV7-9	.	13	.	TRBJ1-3	CASSLGGGNTIYF	TGTGCCAGCAGCTTAGGAGGTGGAAACACCATATATTTT
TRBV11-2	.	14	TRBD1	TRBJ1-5	CASSGTGGDQPQHF	TGTGCCAGCAGCGGTACAGGGGGGGATCAGCCCCAGCATTTT
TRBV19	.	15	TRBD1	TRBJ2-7	CASSMGTGAPREQYF	TGTGCCAGTAGTATGGGGACAGGGGCCCCCAGGGAGCAGTACTTC
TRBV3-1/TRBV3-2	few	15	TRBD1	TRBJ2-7	CASSLDRGGSYEQYF	TGTGCCAGCAGTCTGGACAGGGGAGGATCCTACGAGCAGTACTTC
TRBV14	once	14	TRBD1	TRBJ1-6	CASSPQGELSPLHF	TGTGCCAGCAGCCCCCAGGGGGAACTTTCACCCCTCCACTTT
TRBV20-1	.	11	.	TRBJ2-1	CSATRQNEQFF	TGCAGTGCCACCCGACAGAATGAGCAGTTCTTC
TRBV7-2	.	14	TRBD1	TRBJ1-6	CASSSTTGAVPLHF	TGTGCCAGCAGCTCGACGACAGGGGCCGTACCCCTCCACTTT
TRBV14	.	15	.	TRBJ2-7	CASNSDSGSSYEQYF	TGTGCCAGCAACTCGGATAGCGGCAGCTCCTACGAGCAGTACTTC